The rows below give T cell receptor beta chains drawn from one sample of a study of early T cells in non-severe SARS-CoV-2 infection. In TCRdb, the 5' RACE reads were re-called with MiXCR into one record per CDR3 protein. The sample holds some 56,000 distinct CDR3 sequences; roughly 10% are singletons and the top ten take roughly 6%. Sequenced input: whole blood. The source is an adult who was a healthcare worker with PCR-confirmed SARS-CoV-2 infection or an uninfected control (not recorded which). Each CDR3 is given with its conserved first and last residue. A D gene is named only where the DNA matches it firmly. Some rows mark clone size as missing; the rest say once, few, many or name a class of expanded clone.

clone_size | j_call | d_call | v_call | cdr3_nt | cdr3_aa
many | TRBJ2-5 | - | TRBV3-1 | TGTGCCAGCAGCCGCGACGGTGTCGGAGGAGAGACCCAGTACTTC | CASSRDGVGGETQYF
few | TRBJ2-7 | - | TRBV11-2 | TGTGCCAGCAGCTTAGTAGGGGACTACGAGCAGTACTTC | CASSLVGDYEQYF
- | TRBJ2-3 | - | TRBV20-1 | TGCAGTGCTAGAGGGGGTGAGGCAGATACGCAGTATTTT | CSARGGEADTQYF
many | TRBJ2-7 | - | TRBV20-1 | TGCAGTGCCAGTAGCAGGGGCTCAGACTACGAGCAGTACTTC | CSASSRGSDYEQYF
many | TRBJ2-1 | TRBD1 | TRBV7-8 | TGTGCCAGCAGTTCCCAGACAGGGGAATTTACGTATGAGCAGTTCTTC | CASSSQTGEFTYEQFF
- | TRBJ1-1 | - | TRBV5-1 | TGCGCCAGCAGCTTGGCCCAGACACAAGGCACTGAAGCTTTCTTT | CASSLAQTQGTEAFF
many | TRBJ1-6 | TRBD1 | TRBV20-1 | TGCAGTGCTAGAGACCGACGACAGGGAGAATCACCCCTCCACTTT | CSARDRRQGESPLHF
- | TRBJ1-1 | - | TRBV5-1 | TGCGCCAGCAGCTTGAGGACGGAGAACACTGAAGCTTTCTTT | CASSLRTENTEAFF
few | TRBJ2-5 | - | TRBV29-1 | TGCAGCCTTTATCGCGGCGGCGAGACCCAGTACTTC | CSLYRGGETQYF
few | TRBJ2-7 | - | TRBV7-2 | TGTGCCAGCAGCTTAGATAGCCGGCGGGGTCTCTACGAGCAGTACTTC | CASSLDSRRGLYEQYF
- | TRBJ2-7 | - | TRBV20-1 | TGCAGTGCTGACATGAAGCGGACATCGAGGAGTCACGAGCAGTACTTC | CSADMKRTSRSHEQYF
- | TRBJ2-6 | - | TRBV6-2/TRBV6-3 | TGTGCCAGCAGTTCCGTGGGGACTGGGGCCAACGTCCTGACTTTC | CASSSVGTGANVLTF
- | TRBJ2-1 | - | TRBV20-1 | TGCAGTCACATCGGGGCAGCCTCCTACAATGAGCAGTTCTTC | CSHIGAASYNEQFF
many | TRBJ1-1 | - | TRBV6-2/TRBV6-3 | TGTGCCAGCAGTTACCTGGGGGCTAGAGGCACTGAAGCTTTCTTT | CASSYLGARGTEAFF
few | TRBJ2-1 | TRBD1 | TRBV12-3/TRBV12-4 | TGTGCCAGCCGCCTACAGGGGATCTACAATGAGCAGTTCTTC | CASRLQGIYNEQFF
many | TRBJ2-3 | TRBD2 | TRBV20-1 | TGCAGTGCTAGCTCCGAACTAGCGTTGGTGACAGATACGCAGTATTTT | CSASSELALVTDTQYF
many | TRBJ2-2 | - | TRBV7-6 | TGTGCCAGCAGCCCCTGGGGATTCACCGGGGAGCTGTTTTTT | CASSPWGFTGELFF
few | TRBJ1-1 | TRBD1 | TRBV6-5 | TGTGCCAGCAGTTATCCCGGACAGGGGAAGGGTGAAGTTTTCTTT | CASSYPGQGKGEVFF
- | TRBJ2-6 | - | TRBV3-1 | TGTGCCAGCAGCCAAGATGGGGGGCCCTTCTCTGGGGCCAACGTCCTGACTTTC | CASSQDGGPFSGANVLTF
many | TRBJ2-7 | TRBD1 | TRBV5-1 | TGCGCCAGCAGCTTGGAAGGACAGGGTCCCTACGAGCAGTACTTC | CASSLEGQGPYEQYF
- | TRBJ2-7 | - | TRBV6-2/TRBV6-3 | TGTGCCAGCAGCCAAAATTCCTACGAGCAGTACTTC | CASSQNSYEQYF
many | TRBJ2-1 | TRBD2 | TRBV7-6 | TGTGCCAGCAGCTCCCCGCGGGAGCAATACAATGAGCAGTTCTTC | CASSSPREQYNEQFF
many | TRBJ1-2 | - | TRBV6-5 | TGTGCCAGCAGTTACTCCCAGGCCCCTAACTATGGCTACACCTTC | CASSYSQAPNYGYTF
- | TRBJ2-5 | - | TRBV5-5 | TGTGCCAGCAGCTTGATCGACAGCCAAGAGACCCAGTACTTC | CASSLIDSQETQYF
many | TRBJ1-4 | - | TRBV7-9 | TGTGCCAGCAGCAGACAGGTTCCTAATGAAAAACTGTTTTTT | CASSRQVPNEKLFF